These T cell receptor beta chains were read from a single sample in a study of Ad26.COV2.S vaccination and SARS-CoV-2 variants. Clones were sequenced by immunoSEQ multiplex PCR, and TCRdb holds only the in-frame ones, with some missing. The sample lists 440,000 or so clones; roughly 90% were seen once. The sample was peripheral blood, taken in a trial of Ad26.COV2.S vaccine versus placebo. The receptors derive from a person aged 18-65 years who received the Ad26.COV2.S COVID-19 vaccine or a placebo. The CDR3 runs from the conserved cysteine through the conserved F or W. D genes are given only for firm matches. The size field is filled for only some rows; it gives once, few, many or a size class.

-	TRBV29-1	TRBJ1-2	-	CSVATGYGYTF	TGCAGCGTCGCGACAGGCTATGGCTACACCTTC
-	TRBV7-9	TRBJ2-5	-	CASSLGLVYQETQYF	TGTGCCAGCAGCTTAGGTTTGGTCTACCAAGAGACCCAGTACTTC
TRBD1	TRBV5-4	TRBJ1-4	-	CASSLDRGFANEKLFF	TGTGCCAGCAGCCTGGACAGGGGCTTTGCTAATGAAAAACTGTTTTTT
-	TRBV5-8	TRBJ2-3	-	CASSPSAWDTQYF	TGTGCCAGCAGCCCGTCCGCCTGGGATACGCAGTATTTT
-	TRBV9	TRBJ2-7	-	CASSRGGTAYEQYF	TGTGCCAGCAGCCGCGGCGGGACGGCCTACGAGCAGTACTTC
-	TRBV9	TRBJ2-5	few	CASSAQPGLGSETQYF	TGTGCCAGCAGCGCACAACCGGGACTCGGATCGGAGACCCAGTACTTC
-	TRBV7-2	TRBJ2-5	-	CASNPFQETQYF	TGTGCCAGCAACCCGTTCCAAGAGACCCAGTACTTC
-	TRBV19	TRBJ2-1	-	CASSQSSTGLFYNEQFF	TGTGCCAGTAGTCAATCCAGCACAGGGCTATTCTACAATGAGCAGTTCTTC
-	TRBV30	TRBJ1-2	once	CAWSLAGHDGYTF	TGTGCCTGGAGTCTTGCGGGGCACGATGGCTACACCTTC
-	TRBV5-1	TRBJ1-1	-	CASSLSGTEAFF	TGCGCCAGCAGCTTGTCTGGGACTGAAGCTTTCTTT
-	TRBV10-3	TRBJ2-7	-	CAISESLQTYEQYF	TGTGCCATCAGTGAGTCGCTGCAAACCTACGAGCAGTACTTC
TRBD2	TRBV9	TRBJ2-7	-	CASVTSGNYEQYF	TGTGCCAGCGTTACTAGCGGAAACTACGAGCAGTACTTC
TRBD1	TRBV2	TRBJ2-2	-	CASSDNGQGFPGELFF	TGTGCCAGCAGTGATAACGGACAGGGATTCCCCGGGGAGCTGTTTTTT
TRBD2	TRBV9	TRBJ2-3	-	CASSYLAGGLDGTDTQYF	TGTGCCAGCAGTTATCTAGCGGGGGGGCTTGATGGTACAGATACGCAGTATTTT
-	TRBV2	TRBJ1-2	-	CASKQAPLNYGYTF	TGTGCCAGCAAGCAGGCTCCCCTTAACTATGGCTACACCTTC
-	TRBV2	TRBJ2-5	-	CASRIQETQYF	TGTGCCAGCAGGATACAAGAGACCCAGTACTTC
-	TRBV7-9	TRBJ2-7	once	CASSSRDAPYEQYF	TGTGCCAGCAGCTCCCGGGACGCCCCCTACGAGCAGTACTTC
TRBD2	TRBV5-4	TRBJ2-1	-	CASSFPRAGGNNEQFF	TGTGCCAGCAGCTTCCCGCGGGCGGGGGGGAACAATGAGCAGTTCTTC
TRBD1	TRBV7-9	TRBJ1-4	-	CASSPGQGNEKLFF	TGTGCCAGCAGCCCGGGACAGGGAAATGAAAAACTGTTTTTT
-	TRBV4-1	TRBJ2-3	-	CASSPTQGPSTDTQYF	TGCGCCAGCAGCCCAACACAGGGCCCCAGCACAGATACGCAGTATTTT
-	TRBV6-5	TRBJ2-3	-	CASSWWGATQYF	TGTGCCAGCAGTTGGTGGGGGGCTACGCAGTATTTT
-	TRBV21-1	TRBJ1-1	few	CASPKEGAITEAFF	TGTGCCAGCCCAAAGGAGGGGGCGATCACTGAAGCTTTCTTT
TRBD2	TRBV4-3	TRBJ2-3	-	CASSQDGAGGFTDTQYF	TGCGCCAGCAGCCAAGATGGGGCGGGGGGCTTCACAGATACGCAGTATTTT
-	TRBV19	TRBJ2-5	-	CASSPTIFASDVAGRWWETQYF	TGTGCCAGTAGTCCAACTATTTTCGCGTCCGACGTGGCGGGACGATGGTGGGAGACCCAGTACTTC
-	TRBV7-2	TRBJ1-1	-	CASSPRTILNTEAFF	TGTGCCAGCAGTCCCCGGACGATCTTGAACACTGAAGCTTTCTTT
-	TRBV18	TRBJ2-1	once	CASSPPLINNEQFF	TGTGCCAGCTCACCACCTTTGATCAACAATGAGCAGTTCTTC
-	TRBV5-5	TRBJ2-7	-	CASNFGTSLNEQYF	TGTGCCAGCAACTTCGGGACAAGTCTTAACGAGCAGTACTTC
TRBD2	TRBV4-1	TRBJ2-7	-	CASSPRTTSGSYEQYF	TGCGCCAGCAGCCCCCGGACGACTAGCGGATCCTACGAGCAGTACTTC
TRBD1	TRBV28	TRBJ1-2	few	CASRKQGALSGYTF	TGTGCCAGCAGGAAACAGGGGGCGCTTAGTGGCTACACCTTC
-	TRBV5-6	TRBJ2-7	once	CASSLWGAGSSYEQYF	TGTGCCAGCAGCTTGTGGGGGGCGGGGAGCTCCTACGAGCAGTACTTC
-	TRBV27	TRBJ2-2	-	CASTVRGTGELFF	TGTGCCAGCACAGTCAGGGGCACCGGGGAGCTGTTTTTT
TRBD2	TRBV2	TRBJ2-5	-	CASRWWRGAQETQYF	TGTGCCAGCAGATGGTGGCGGGGGGCGCAAGAGACCCAGTACTTC
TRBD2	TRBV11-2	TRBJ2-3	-	CASSFLAGGLADTQYF	TGTGCCAGCAGCTTCTTAGCGGGGGGGCTTGCAGATACGCAGTATTTT
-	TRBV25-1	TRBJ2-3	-	CASSVGTDTQYF	TGTGCCAGCAGTGTAGGGACAGATACGCAGTATTTT
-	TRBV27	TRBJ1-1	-	CASSFIDGRVGAFF	TGTGCCAGCAGTTTTATAGACGGACGTGTAGGTGCTTTCTTT
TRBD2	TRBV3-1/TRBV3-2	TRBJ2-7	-	CASSQDDPAGGREQYF	TGTGCCAGCAGCCAAGATGATCCAGCGGGGGGACGCGAGCAGTACTTC
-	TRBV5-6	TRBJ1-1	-	CASSLDRNTEAFF	TGTGCCAGCAGCTTGGACAGGAACACTGAAGCTTTCTTT
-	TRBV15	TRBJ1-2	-	CATTPMIGSNYGYTF	TGTGCCACCACCCCAATGATCGGATCTAACTATGGCTACACCTTC
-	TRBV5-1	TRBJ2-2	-	CASSLALSTGELFF	TGCGCCAGCAGCTTGGCCCTGAGCACCGGGGAGCTGTTTTTT
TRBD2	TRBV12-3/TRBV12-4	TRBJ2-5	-	CASSLGGGETQYF	TGTGCCAGCAGTTTAGGGGGGGGAGAGACCCAGTACTTC